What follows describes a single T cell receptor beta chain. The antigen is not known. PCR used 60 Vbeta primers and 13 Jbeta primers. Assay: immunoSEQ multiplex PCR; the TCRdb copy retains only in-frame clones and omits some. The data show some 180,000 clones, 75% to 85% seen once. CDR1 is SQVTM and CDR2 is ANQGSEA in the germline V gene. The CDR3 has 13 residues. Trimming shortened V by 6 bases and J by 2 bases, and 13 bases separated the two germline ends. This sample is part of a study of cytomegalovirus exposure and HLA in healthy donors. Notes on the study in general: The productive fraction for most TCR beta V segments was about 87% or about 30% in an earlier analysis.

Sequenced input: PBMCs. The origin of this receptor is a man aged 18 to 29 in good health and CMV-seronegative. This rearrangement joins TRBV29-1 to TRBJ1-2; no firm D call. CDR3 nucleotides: TGCAGCGTGAGACCGAACAGCAACTATGGCTACACCTTC. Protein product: CSVRPNSNYGYTF.